This T cell receptor (beta chain) originates from a study of blood T cell repertoires in COVID-19 (dated by TCRdb to 2018 to 2021). Concerning the study at large: Samples covering the acute and convalescent phases of COVID-19 were provided by collaborators in the United States, Italy and Spain. The material from the prospective study consisted of cDNA or gDNA derived from T cells, B-cell-depleted T cells, or PBMCs. Deeply sampled blood TCRbeta repertoires from subjects exposed to, actively infected with, or recovered from COVID-19 were included in the dataset. A freely available public database, intended as a resource for researchers studying the immune response to SARS-CoV-2, is where the repertoires were released. Samples were obtained from the ongoing ImmuneRACE study (first 160 participants) and from over 1,000 subjects provided by 6 global collaborators. Sample metadata almost always included a de-identified subject ID, COVID-19 status, age in years and sex. HLA class I and class II types, where available, came from metadata supplied by the sample provider rather than from assay-based typing. On the study overall, not on this receptor specifically: The amount of clinical and demographic metadata varied by source and participant and was provided uncurated.

Comment on this clone: The clone's antigen remains unknown. No base-level quality is on record; no much larger clone is a single base apart.

TCRbeta CDR3 regions were amplified from genomic DNA using the immunoSEQ Assay, a bias-controlled multiplex PCR. In the authors' own workflow: The number of nucleated cells in each sample was estimated from the amplification of reference gene primers within the assay. Sequence reads were collapsed and filtered to measure the absolute abundance of every unique TCRbeta CDR3 rearrangement. For each sample, productive Simpson clonality was calculated by taking the square root of Simpson's diversity index across productive rearrangements. The table was pulled from immuneACCESS by TCRdb, which kept in-frame rearrangements only. Such tables lose some clones; where checked, under half of the loss comes from unresolved V genes, and the rest has no known cause. The V and J calls and clone size are taken from that table; D and trimming were inferred from the DNA. The sample profile shows roughly 280,000 clones; 86% of them were found once. Of the sample, approximately 2% falls within the top ten clones.

The CDR1 and CDR2 encoded by the germline V gene are MNHEY and SVGEGT. The CDR3 measures 14 amino acids from cysteine to phenylalanine. Just the 42-base CDR3 DNA is kept, in frame starting at base 1. V was cut back by 3 bases and J by 4 bases, leaving a gap of 10 bases between them. Collaborating institutions collected whole blood in K2EDTA tubes following their own protocols. Collaborator samples were shipped for TCRbeta analysis as frozen whole blood, isolated PBMCs, or DNA extracted from either sample type. The origin of this receptor is a man younger than 40 with active or convalescent COVID-19. The material sequenced was peripheral blood. The chain is assembled from TRBV6-2 or TRBV6-3 and TRBJ2-1, with TRBD2 tentatively as D gene (5 bases match). The DNA reads TGTGCCAGCAGTTATGGACTGGATTACAATGAGCAGTTCTTC. Its coded protein is CASSYGLDYNEQFF.